This is a list of T cell receptor beta chains from one sample in a study of cytomegalovirus exposure and HLA in healthy donors. The assay was immunoSEQ multiplex PCR, and TCRdb's table has in-frame clones only and misses some. The table lists about 130,000 clones, about 73% of them singletons. The sample consisted of PBMCs. Receptor source: a woman between 50 and 59 years old in good health and CMV-seropositive. Both conserved end residues are part of each CDR3.

j_call | v_call | cdr3_aa
TRBJ1-1 | TRBV7-9 | CASSPSLGVTEAFF
TRBJ1-5 | TRBV10-3 | CAISPDRGYQPQHF
TRBJ1-5 | TRBV5-8 | CASSWTDYSNQPQHF
TRBJ2-5 | TRBV29-1 | CSAEAGRGGETQYF
TRBJ2-3 | TRBV15 | CATSRDPTGGPDTQYF
TRBJ1-6 | TRBV7-2 | CASSRTGGNNSPLHF
TRBJ1-1 | TRBV7-6 | CASSFEISSTEAFF
TRBJ2-3 | TRBV5-8 | CASSFGAGVDTQYF
TRBJ2-3 | TRBV6-5 | CATNGGSTDTQYF
TRBJ2-3 | TRBV27 | CASSLRQGADTQYF
TRBJ1-2 | TRBV19 | CASSQGQVNIYGYTF
TRBJ1-2 | TRBV15 | CATSSDLDSNYGYTF
TRBJ1-6 | TRBV6-5 | CATMPRSSYNSPLHF
TRBJ2-1 | TRBV5-1 | CASSSPQGTYNEQFF
TRBJ2-4 | TRBV4-2 | CASSQEGPDRKNIQYF
TRBJ1-6 | TRBV7-2 | CASRSGTSDSPLHF
TRBJ1-2 | TRBV6-5 | CASSFDRQGRNGYTF
TRBJ2-5 | TRBV4-2 | CASSQELGLAGGLQSGETQYF
TRBJ1-2 | TRBV14 | CASSPKLGLNYGYTF
TRBJ2-5 | TRBV9 | CASSVDLAGGTQYF
TRBJ2-7 | TRBV6-1 | CASSEGTLAGSYF
TRBJ2-3 | TRBV19 | CASVASGTDTQYF
TRBJ2-5 | TRBV5-1 | CASSLDTGTGETQYF
TRBJ2-7 | TRBV6-1 | CASRPGQASYEQYF
TRBJ1-3 | TRBV4-3 | CASSQFRDLYSGNTIYF
TRBJ2-3 | TRBV5-1 | CASRQGASDTTDTQYF